A selection of T cell receptor beta chains follows, all from one sample in a study of CD8 T cells in Susac syndrome. TCRdb redid the calling of the immunoSEQ multiplex PCR reads with MiXCR, one entry per CDR3 protein. The data hold around 200,000 distinct CDR3 sequences, with roughly 90% observed a single time. The specimen sequenced was CD8+ T cells from PBMCs. The receptors derive from a human donor with multiple sclerosis. Both conserved end residues are part of each CDR3. A D gene is named only where the DNA matches it firmly. The listing skips clone size in some rows; elsewhere it reads once, few, many or a size class.

abundance	d_gene	v_gene	j_gene	CDR3aa	CDR3nt
.	.	TRBV25-1	TRBJ2-7	CASRRDGTYEQYF	TGTGCCAGCAGAAGGGACGGGACCTACGAGCAGTACTTC
.	.	TRBV15	TRBJ1-4	CATSRDAGTNEKLFF	TGTGCCACCAGCAGAGATGCAGGGACTAATGAAAAACTGTTTTTT
.	.	TRBV11-3	TRBJ2-5	CASSLGDSEETQYF	TGTGCCAGCAGCTTAGGAGACAGTGAAGAGACCCAGTACTTC
.	TRBD1	TRBV12-5	TRBJ2-7	CASGSTGDVGYEQYF	TGTGCTAGTGGATCCACAGGGGACGTCGGATACGAGCAGTACTTC
once	.	TRBV6-1	TRBJ2-2	CASRHEGSGELFF	TGTGCCAGCAGACACGAAGGCTCCGGGGAGCTGTTTTTT
.	.	TRBV25-1	TRBJ1-2	CASTPEGYTF	TGTGCCAGCACCCCCGAGGGCTACACCTTC
.	.	TRBV27	TRBJ2-3	CASSFGTIASTDTQYF	TGTGCCAGCAGTTTTGGGACAATCGCCTCCACAGATACGCAGTATTTT
.	.	TRBV2	TRBJ1-2	CASRKQGGNGYTF	TGTGCCAGCAGAAAACAGGGCGGGAATGGCTACACCTTC
.	TRBD1	TRBV7-8	TRBJ1-1	CASSVGPRGQFPDWGPEAFF	TGTGCCAGCAGCGTCGGGCCCAGGGGACAGTTCCCCGACTGGGGCCCTGAAGCTTTCTTT
.	TRBD2	TRBV20-1	TRBJ2-7	CSARDVASGSYEQYF	TGCAGTGCTAGAGATGTAGCTAGCGGATCCTACGAGCAGTACTTC
.	TRBD2	TRBV9	TRBJ2-3	CASSGFSGGTDTQYF	TGTGCCAGCAGCGGATTTAGCGGGGGCACAGATACGCAGTATTTT
few	.	TRBV29-1	TRBJ2-7	CSVVDGSYEQYF	TGCAGCGTTGTAGACGGAAGCTACGAGCAGTACTTC
.	.	TRBV7-9	TRBJ1-2	CASSAPGGTDYGYTF	TGTGCCAGCAGCGCCCCTGGCGGGACCGACTATGGCTACACCTTC
.	.	TRBV12-3/TRBV12-4	TRBJ2-7	CASSSGKRYEQYF	TGTGCCAGCAGTTCAGGGAAACGGTACGAGCAGTACTTC
.	TRBD2	TRBV5-6	TRBJ2-6	CASSLGLAGSAGANVLTF	TGTGCCAGCAGCTTGGGACTAGCGGGATCTGCTGGGGCCAACGTCCTGACTTTC
.	TRBD1	TRBV6-1	TRBJ1-2	CASRGTGAYGYTF	TGTGCCAGCAGGGGGACAGGGGCCTATGGCTACACCTTC
once	.	TRBV19	TRBJ1-5	CASRYTGYGNQPQHF	TGTGCCAGTCGCTATACAGGGTACGGCAATCAGCCCCAGCATTTT
.	.	TRBV30	TRBJ2-3	CAWSVTSYDTQYF	TGTGCCTGGAGTGTAACTAGCTACGATACGCAGTATTTT
.	.	TRBV29-1	TRBJ2-7	CSAADSFLSYEQYF	TGCAGCGCCGCGGACAGCTTCTTATCCTACGAGCAGTACTTC
.	.	TRBV9	TRBJ2-3	CASSAPRGGITDTQYF	TGTGCCAGCAGCGCTCCGAGGGGAGGAATCACAGATACGCAGTATTTT
.	.	TRBV2	TRBJ2-2	CASIPLGERSPGELFF	TGTGCCAGCATCCCTCTGGGTGAAAGGAGTCCCGGGGAGCTGTTTTTT
.	.	TRBV5-1	TRBJ1-1	CASSPGDASPEAFF	TGCGCCAGCAGCCCCGGGGATGCCTCTCCGGAAGCTTTCTTT
.	TRBD1	TRBV27	TRBJ2-7	CASRQGVTYEQYF	TGTGCCAGCAGACAGGGGGTCACCTACGAGCAGTACTTC